This entry lists 25 T cell receptor beta chains sequenced from one sample in a study of CD8 T cells in ankylosing spondylitis (dated by TCRdb to about 2017). What the work shows at the level of the full study, not this receptor alone: A TCR beta motif made up of several highly homologous amino acid variants appeared to be characteristic of blood from ankylosing spondylitis patients.

Their recognized antigens are unknown. The library relied on 5' RACE. Sequencing was carried out with an Illumina HiSeq 2500. TCRdb itself trimmed the public reads at Q25 with fastp, ran MiXCR and retained productive beta chains. Rows matching on CDR3 protein sequence are summarized as one entry with the most common DNA and genes. The sample table holds hundreds of thousands of distinct CDR3 sequences, of which about 24% were seen once. The top ten hold 0.89% of the sample. Sequencing used blood, either unsorted or a sorted T cell fraction (not recorded which). The receptor source for this set is a male donor with ankylosing spondylitis.

The rearrangement joins TRBV5-1 to TRBJ2-5, with D possibly matching TRBD1 (5 bases). Germline V gene sequence: CDR1 SGHRS, CDR2 YFSETQ. Trimming shortened V by 2 bases and J by 10 bases, and 18 bases separated the two germline ends. The CDR3 length is 14 residues. The CDR3 reads CASSLGAGEMDQYF. CDR3 nucleotide sequence: TGCGCCAGCAGCTTAGGGGCAGGCGAAATGGACCAGTACTTC.

This rearrangement joins TRBV7-9 to TRBJ1-5; a possible D gene is TRBD1 (5 bases). V gave up 7 bases and J gave up 6 bases, with 10 bases separating them. Germline values: CDR1 SEHNR, CDR2 FQNEAQ (reference sequence). The CDR3 spans 12 residues. The CDR3 here is CASTEGVQPQHF. The CDR3 bases are TGTGCCAGCACCGAAGGGGTTCAGCCCCAGCATTTT. The complete variable domain, with remaining parts taken from reference TRBV7-9 and TRBJ1-5, reads DTGVSQNPRHKITKRGQNVTFRCDPISEHNRLYWYRQTLGQGPEFLTYFQNEAQLEKSRLLSDRFSAERPKGSFSTLEIQRTEQGDSAMYLCASTEGVQPQHFGDGTRLSIL.

The CDR3 protein is CASSLRWQGATEKLFF. The CDR3, as DNA: TGTGCCAGCAGTTTAAGGTGGCAGGGGGCAACTGAAAAACTGTTTTTT. This chain connects TRBV12-3 or TRBV12-4 to TRBJ1-4, with 8 bases identical to TRBD1. This CDR3 region has 16 residues. V dropped 2 bases and J dropped 7; count of bases not matched to a gene: 9.

Only a few counts were recorded for this clonotype. The V and J genes are TRBV10-3 and TRBJ2-1; TRBD2 matches at 10 bases. Germline loops: CDR1 ENHRY, CDR2 SYGVKD. The ends lost 7 bases at V and 5 bases at J; junction bases unmatched: 8. This CDR3 has 15 residues. The CDR3 is CAINGLAEANNEQFF. CDR3 DNA sequence: TGTGCCATCAACGGACTAGCGGAAGCGAACAATGAGCAGTTCTTC.

V and J are TRBV7-6 and TRBJ2-3, with 9 positions matching TRBD2. This CDR3 comprises 17 residues. Per the germline V gene, CDR1 is SGHVS and CDR2 is FNYEAQ. Germline trimming cut 5 bases from V and 4 bases from J; bases unmatched to any gene: 13. CDR3 protein: CASSALSSGSLPDTQYF. CDR3 nucleotides: TGTGCCAGCAGCGCCCTGAGTAGCGGGAGTTTGCCAGATACGCAGTATTTT.

The chain has TRBV3-1 and TRBJ1-1, with D uncertain. Deletions cut 0 bases from V and 4 bases from J, with 12 bases between. The CDR3 length is 15 residues. Germline V gene lookup returns CDR1 LGHDT and CDR2 YNNKEL (reference sequence). Here the CDR3 reads CASSQDALAGTEAFF. The DNA for the CDR3 is TGTGCCAGCAGCCAAGACGCCCTGGCGGGCACTGAAGCTTTCTTT.

This rearrangement joins TRBV10-1 to TRBJ2-1, with TRBD2 as a possible D gene (6 bases). V was pared by 1 base and J by 7 bases, with 29 bases between. Germline assignment: CDR1 WNHNN and CDR2 SYGVQD (reference sequence). The CDR3 totals 20 residues. CDR3 nucleotide sequence: TGCGCCAGCAGTGAGTTAGGCAGCGGCCCGAGTGGGCGGGAAGGGAATGAGCAGTTCTTC. It encodes CASSELGSGPSGREGNEQFF.

The genes are TRBV5-6 and TRBJ2-7, with TRBD2 matching over 7 bases. This CDR3 has 15 residues. Per the germline V gene, CDR1 is SGHDT and CDR2 is YYEEEE. J gave up 5 bases and V 4 bases, and 12 bases lay outside the gene matches. Here the CDR3 DNA reads TGTGCCAGCAGCGGCGGACTAGGGAGGTTCCACGAGCAGTACTTC. This translates into CASSGGLGRFHEQYF.

CDR3: CSARYSLRDTEAFF. The CDR3, as DNA: TGCAGTGCTAGATACTCCCTGAGGGACACTGAAGCTTTCTTT. The V call is TRBV20-1, the J call TRBJ1-1, with unresolved D. Trimming shortened V by 2 bases and J by 3 bases, and 13 bases separated the two germline ends. CDR1 is DFQATT, CDR2 SNEGSKA, per germline (reference sequence). There are 14 residues in the CDR3.

This clonotype showed up just a few times. The chain recombines TRBV5-1 with TRBJ2-6, with 8 positions matching TRBD1. CDR1 is SGHRS and CDR2 is YFSETQ in the germline V gene. The V and J ends lost 0 bases and 0 bases, in that order; junction bases with no gene match: 5. The CDR3 consists of 18 residues. The CDR3 DNA follows: TGCGCCAGCAGCTTGGAAGTCAGGGGGCCCTCTGGGGCCAACGTCCTGACTTTC. It encodes CASSLEVRGPSGANVLTF.

This clonotype occurred a few times. This chain's CDR3 is CASSMTSGRSYEQYF. The CDR3 DNA follows: TGTGCCAGCAGCATGACTAGCGGGAGAAGCTACGAGCAGTACTTC. The chain carries TRBV7-2 and TRBJ2-7; 12 nucleotides line up with TRBD2. The ends lost 5 bases at V and 3 bases at J; junction bases unmatched: 5. The CDR3 is 15 residues long. Germline CDR1 and CDR2: SGHTA and FQGNSA.

The V call is TRBV7-2, the J call TRBJ2-1, with D possibly matching TRBD1 (8 bases). Germline values: CDR1 SGHTA, CDR2 FQGNSA. V was cut by 5 bases and J by 9 bases, with 14 bases left in between. The CDR3 runs 13 residues. CDR3 in DNA: TGTGCCAGCAGCCTACAGGGGGAGGGTGAGCAGTTCTTC. It yields the protein CASSLQGEGEQFF.

This clonotype was detected once. This chain connects TRBV5-1 to TRBJ1-1; no reliable D call. The CDR3 runs 15 residues. V gave up 0 bases and J gave up 1 base, with 10 bases separating them. Germline values: CDR1 SGHRS, CDR2 YFSETQ. CDR3 sequence (DNA): TGCGCCAGCAGCTTGGTGGGTAGCGAGAACACTGAAGCTTTCTTT. It is translated as CASSLVGSENTEAFF.

This clonotype came up once. The chain employs TRBV6-2 or TRBV6-3 and TRBJ2-7, with D perhaps TRBD1 or TRBD2 (5 bases each). Trimming cost V 6 bases and J 5 bases, with 20 bases left between them. The CDR3 is made up of 15 amino acids. The V gene's germline CDR1 is MNHEY and CDR2 SVGEGT. The CDR3 loop is CASRPLGTKGHEQYF. The CDR3 nucleotides are TGTGCCAGCAGACCCCTCGGGACGAAGGGCCACGAGCAGTACTTC.

The chain is built from TRBV7-6 and TRBJ1-3; 7 bases are a match to TRBD1. The CDR3 is made up of 15 amino acids. The ends lost 5 bases at V and 4 bases at J; junction bases unmatched: 8. Germline CDR1 and CDR2: SGHVS and FNYEAQ. CDR3 nucleotide sequence: TGTGCCAGCAGCCGGGGACAGTTCGCCGGAAACACCATATATTTT. Encoded protein: CASSRGQFAGNTIYF.

This clonotype has a count of ten or more. This sequence joins TRBV12-3 or TRBV12-4 and TRBJ2-2; D remains ambiguous. The CDR3 is 12 residues long. The V and J ends lost 5 bases and 3 bases respectively, with 4 bases between them. CDR3 nucleotide sequence: TGTGCCAGCAGTCCAGACACCGGGGAGCTGTTTTTT. Amino acids: CASSPDTGELFF.

The chain joins TRBV25-1 to TRBJ2-5; tentatively, D is TRBD1 (6 bases). CDR1 is MGHDK and CDR2 is SYGVNS in the germline V gene. Trimming left V 3 bases short and J 4 bases short, with 12 bases between. The CDR3 length is 14 residues. This CDR3 reads CASSEPTGRETQYF. The CDR3 nucleotides are TGTGCCAGCAGTGAGCCCACAGGGCGAGAGACCCAGTACTTC.

The rearrangement uses TRBV6-1 and TRBJ1-1; no firm D call. Germline CDR1 is MNHNS and CDR2 is SASEGT. The V end lost 3 bases, the J end lost 2 bases, and 7 bases lay between the germline ends. The CDR3 is 13 amino acids. The CDR3 DNA reads as TGTGCCAGCAGTGACGCAGGAAACACTGAAGCTTTCTTT. Translating gives CASSDAGNTEAFF.

This rearrangement joins TRBV5-1 to TRBJ2-2, with D uncertain. CDR1 SGHRS and CDR2 YFSETQ come from the germline V gene. The CDR3 is 13 amino acids. V dropped 4 bases and J dropped 5 bases, with 9 bases sitting between them. CDR3 sequence: CASSLQRTGELFF. CDR3 nucleotides: TGCGCCAGCAGCCTGCAGAGGACCGGGGAGCTGTTTTTT.

The rearrangement joins TRBV27 to TRBJ2-5, with D possibly being TRBD1 (6 bases). Germline CDR1 and CDR2: MNHEY and SMNVEV (reference sequence). This CDR3 comprises 18 residues. The V gene lost 5 bases and the J gene lost 4 bases, with 26 bases spanning the gap. Written as DNA, the CDR3 is TGTGCCAGCAGTCCTCGAATGGGGGCAGGGGAAATTCGAGAGACCCAGTACTTC. Translation: CASSPRMGAGEIRETQYF.

This clonotype was recorded a few times. The chain recombines TRBV24-1 with TRBJ2-7; D gene uncertain. V was trimmed by 9 bases and J by 0 bases, leaving 14 bases between them. The CDR3 runs to 14 residues. Germline lookup yields CDR1 KGHDR and CDR2 SFDVKD. The CDR3 DNA reads as TGTGCCACCGGACCTCAGTCGACCTCCTACGAGCAGTACGTC. Its translation is CATGPQSTSYEQYV.

The rearrangement uses TRBV20-1 and TRBJ2-3; 7 bases align to TRBD2. The CDR3 length is 15 residues. Germline V CDR1 and CDR2: DFQATT, SNEGSKA (reference sequence). J lost 2 bases, V lost 6 bases, and 11 bases had no gene match. The CDR3 nucleotides are TGCAGTGCCCGTACGGCGGCGGGAGACACAGATACGCAGTATTTT. Translating it yields CSARTAAGDTDTQYF.

This clonotype turned up a few times. The CDR3 nucleotides are TGTGCCAGCAGCTTAGAGGGCTCCTTGAACTATGGCTACACCTTC. Translation: CASSLEGSLNYGYTF. V is TRBV7-8 and J is TRBJ1-2, with D hard to call. The germline gives CDR1 SGHVS, CDR2 FQNEAQ. V dropped 1 base and J dropped 2 bases, with 11 bases sitting between them. CDR3 length: 15 amino acids.

The chain uses TRBV5-8 and TRBJ2-1; perhaps D is TRBD1 or TRBD2 (7 bases each). This CDR3 is 16 amino acids long. Germline V gene data show CDR1 as SGHTS and CDR2 as YDEGEE. The ends were cut back, 4 bases at V and 1 base at J, with 15 bases in the middle. DNA of the CDR3: TGTGCCAGCAGCCCCCGGCAGGGGGGGTCCTACAATGAGCAGTTCTTC. The encoded protein is CASSPRQGGSYNEQFF.

The V and J genes are TRBV20-1 and TRBJ2-1; D is unresolved. Germline values: CDR1 DFQATT, CDR2 SNEGSKA (reference sequence). The CDR3 contains 17 residues. The V end was cut by 0 bases, the J end by 4 bases, with 19 bases between. The CDR3 DNA is TGCAGTGCTAGAGATTCCCGTGACCTACCAGATTACAATGAGCAGTTCTTC. Translation: CSARDSRDLPDYNEQFF.